This is a list of T cell receptor beta chains from one sample in a study of shared T cell receptors in the human thymus. TCRdb's table, derived via immunoSEQ multiplex PCR, lists solely in-frame clones and lacks some. The sample lists 500,000 to 850,000 clones, about 90% occurring once. These same data were also listed under a study on human thymus T cells.

The sequenced sample consisted of thymocytes. The receptors originated from a boy less than two years old with a congenital heart defect. Both conserved end residues are part of each CDR3. A D gene is named only where the DNA matches it firmly.

v_call	d_call	j_call	cdr3_nt	cdr3_aa
TRBV4-3	NA	TRBJ1-3	TGCGCCAGCAGCCCCACCCCGGGGATTAGCTCTGGAAACACCATATATTTT	CASSPTPGISSGNTIYF
TRBV6-6	TRBD1	TRBJ2-2	TGTGCCAGCAGTGTCAACAGGGGTGACACCGGGGAGCTGTTTTTT	CASSVNRGDTGELFF
TRBV28	TRBD1	TRBJ2-5	TGTGCCAGCAGTTTACCTTCGGGACAGCAGATAATCCAAGAGACCCAGTACTTC	CASSLPSGQQIIQETQYF
TRBV2	NA	TRBJ1-2	TGTGCCAGCAGTGGGGAGGGGGGGGCCGATGGCTACACCTTC	CASSGEGGADGYTF
TRBV7-2	TRBD2	TRBJ2-7	TGTGCCAGCAGCTCCCGGGGGGGCGGGGTCTACGAGCAGTACTTC	CASSSRGGGVYEQYF
TRBV12-5	TRBD2	TRBJ2-5	TGTGCTAGTGGTTTGCTCAAGGCAGGGAGGGGACGGACCCAGTACTTC	CASGLLKAGRGRTQYF
TRBV5-6	TRBD2	TRBJ2-3	TGTGCCAGCAGCCCTGGAGGGTTACTAGCGGGGGGCTCAGATACGCAGTATTTT	CASSPGGLLAGGSDTQYF
TRBV19	TRBD2	TRBJ2-1	TGTGCCAGTAGTGTGACTAGCGGGGGGGCGAACAATGAGCAGTTCTTC	CASSVTSGGANNEQFF
TRBV5-3	TRBD2	TRBJ2-7	TGTGCCAGAAGCCCGATTCGGGGCGGGGGTTCCTACGAGCAGTACTTC	CARSPIRGGGSYEQYF
TRBV14	NA	TRBJ2-7	TGTGCCAGCAGCCAAGGTGGACAGCTATACGAGCAGTACTTC	CASSQGGQLYEQYF